This record concerns one T cell receptor (beta chain) sequence. What it recognizes is unknown. Viral peptide pool expansion of antigen-specific CD4+ T cells preceded sequencing in the ViraFEST assay. With approximately ten days of culture completed, CD4+ T cells were isolated. Nucleocapsid antibodies were negative in the vaccine recipients, who had never had SARS-CoV-2 infection. The data were produced by immunoSEQ multiplex PCR, yet TCRdb's version contains in-frame clones alone and is incomplete. The repertoire holds under 55,000 clones, with nearly 80% as singletons. The sample is drawn from a study of vaccination effects on CD4 cells after COVID-19. Study as a whole: Participants completed two doses of the BNT162b2 or mRNA-1273 vaccine.

Germline-derived CDR1 and CDR2 are LGHDT and YNNKEL (reference sequence). The V and J ends lost 1 base and 5 bases respectively, with 8 bases between them. The CDR3 spans 14 residues. The source is a human donor who received a COVID-19 vaccine. This rearrangement joins TRBV3-1 (or the pseudogene TRBV3-2) to TRBJ1-4; possible D gene TRBD1, 5 bases. The sample consisted of CD4+ T cells from PBMCs cultured with HCoV-OC43 spike peptides, taken before COVID-19 vaccination. Subset denoted: HCoV-OC43 spike overlapping peptide pool stimulation. Written as DNA, the CDR3 is TGTGCCAGCAGCCAAGTCGACAGAAATGAAAAACTGTTTTTT. Encoded protein: CASSQVDRNEKLFF.